A single sample gave rise to the 9 T cell receptor beta chains below, sequenced in a study of CD4 T cells in relation to SARS-CoV-2 and coronaviruses. Unexposed donor CD4+ T cells date from about 2011-2018, before the COVID-19 pandemic. The cells were cultured for about ten days before CD4+ T cells were isolated. The protocol was immunoSEQ multiplex PCR, while the TCRdb copy is restricted to in-frame clones and leaves out a portion. The sample has some 19,000 clones, about 68% seen once. Their cognate antigens are unknown. Sequencing was performed on CD4+ T cells from PBMCs, cultured in vitro. The receptors stem from a human donor in good health.

This clone was observed a few times. The V call is TRBV3-1 (or the pseudogene TRBV3-2), the J call TRBJ1-1; the match to TRBD1 covers 7 bases. CDR3 length equals 14 residues. Germline V gives CDR1 LGHDT, CDR2 YNNKEL (reference sequence). V shed 4 bases, J shed 4 bases, and the junction held 6 bases outside the gene matches. The CDR3: CASSPTGAGTEAFF. The CDR3 nucleotides are TGTGCCAGCAGCCCCACAGGGGCGGGCACTGAAGCTTTCTTT.

This clone was counted once. The gene calls are TRBV11-2 and TRBJ2-1; TRBD2 matches at 10 bases. The CDR3 length is 16 residues. Germline CDR1 SGHAT, CDR2 FQNNGV. Trimming cost V 0 bases and J 8 bases; bases outside gene matches: 7. The chain's CDR3 is CASSLDSAGGYHEQFF. CDR3 nucleotide sequence: TGTGCCAGCAGCTTAGATTCAGCGGGAGGGTACCATGAGCAGTTCTTC.

This clone was seen only a few times. The J gene is TRBJ1-6, the V gene TRBV30; tentatively, D is TRBD1 (5 bases). In germline, CDR1 is GTSNPN, CDR2 SVGIG (reference sequence). This CDR3 has 13 amino acids. Between the trimmed V and J ends, which lost 1 base and 7 bases, there was a span of 8 bases. CDR3 protein: CAWSGGYNSPLHF. The CDR3 nucleotides are TGTGCCTGGAGTGGGGGGTACAATTCACCCCTCCACTTT.

The rearrangement uses TRBV2 and TRBJ1-1; 10 bases are shared with TRBD1. The V and J ends lost 4 bases and 8 bases, in that order; junction bases with no gene match: 7. Per the germline V gene, CDR1 is SNHLY and CDR2 is FYNNEI. This CDR3 spans 14 amino acids. The CDR3 DNA sequence: TGTGCCAGCAGTGGGGGGACAGGGGCCATAGAAGCTTTCTTT. Encoded protein: CASSGGTGAIEAFF.

J is TRBJ1-5 and V is TRBV30; tentative D call: TRBD1 (5 bases). The germline CDR1 and CDR2 sequences are GTSNPN and SVGIG (reference sequence). V was cut by 2 bases and J by 10 bases, with 12 bases left in between. This CDR3 spans 12 amino acids. CDR3 protein: CAWSRDAEPQHF. As DNA, the CDR3 is TGTGCCTGGAGTAGGGACGCCGAACCCCAGCATTTT.

The chain carries TRBV6-1 and TRBJ1-2; no reliable D call. Germline V CDR1 and CDR2: MNHNS, SASEGT. Trimming left V 1 base short and J 7 bases short, with 4 bases between. The CDR3 spans 11 residues. CDR3 protein: CASSEGLGYTF. The CDR3 coding sequence is TGTGCCAGCAGTGAAGGGCTTGGCTACACCTTC.

V and J are TRBV3-1 (or the pseudogene TRBV3-2) and TRBJ2-5; maybe TRBD2 (5 bases). The CDR3 extends over 12 amino acids. The V end lost 3 bases, the J end lost 9 bases, and 11 bases lay between the germline ends. The germline V gene has CDR1 LGHDT and CDR2 YNNKEL (reference sequence). The CDR3 nucleotides read TGTGCCAGCAGCCACGAGGGTGGGCCCCAGTACTTC. The encoded protein is CASSHEGGPQYF.

This clone was counted once. The chain combines TRBV6-5 with TRBJ2-1, with 9 bases fitting TRBD2. This CDR3 is 16 amino acids long. The V and J ends lost 2 bases and 6 bases, in that order; junction bases with no gene match: 8. Germline-derived CDR1 and CDR2 are MNHEY and SVGAGI. CDR3 DNA sequence: TGTGCCAGCAGTTACCTCTCGGGACTAGCAGGCAATGAGCAGTTCTTC. Translating gives CASSYLSGLAGNEQFF.

This chain uses TRBV28 with TRBJ2-1; the D is unclear. Germline V gene sequence: CDR1 MDHEN, CDR2 SYDVKM. The V and J ends lost 5 bases and 7 bases respectively, with 12 bases between them. This CDR3 spans 13 amino acids. The chain's CDR3 is CASSPLGRNEQFF. CDR3 coding DNA: TGTGCCAGCAGTCCCCTCGGCCGGAATGAGCAGTTCTTC.